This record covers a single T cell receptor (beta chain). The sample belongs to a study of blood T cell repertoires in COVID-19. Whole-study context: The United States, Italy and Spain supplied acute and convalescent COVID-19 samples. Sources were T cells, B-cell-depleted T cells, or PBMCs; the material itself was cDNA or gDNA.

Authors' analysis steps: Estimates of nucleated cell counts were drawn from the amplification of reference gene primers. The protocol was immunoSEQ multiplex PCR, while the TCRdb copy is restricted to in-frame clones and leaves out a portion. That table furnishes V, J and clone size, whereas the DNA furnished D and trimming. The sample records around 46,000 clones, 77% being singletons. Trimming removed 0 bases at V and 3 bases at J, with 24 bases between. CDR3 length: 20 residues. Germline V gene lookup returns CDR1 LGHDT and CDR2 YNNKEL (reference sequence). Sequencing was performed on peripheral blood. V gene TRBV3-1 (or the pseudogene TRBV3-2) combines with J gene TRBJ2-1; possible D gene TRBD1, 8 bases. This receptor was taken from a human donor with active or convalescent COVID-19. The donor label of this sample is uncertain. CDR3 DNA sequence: TGTGCCAGCAGCCAAGAACGGGGGGCAGGGGGCGATCTTTTCTACAATGAGCAGTTCTTC. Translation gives CASSQERGAGGDLFYNEQFF.